The text below deals with one T cell receptor beta chain. What it binds is not known. This sample is drawn from a study of T-cell reconstitution after alpha-beta-depleted transplantation in children. TCRbeta library construction was performed incorporating unique molecular identifiers. From the PCR reads, TCRdb called clonotypes with MiXCR, one entry per CDR3 protein. The table records 350,000 to 500,000 distinct CDR3 sequences, approximately 42% of them present only once. The CDR3 runs 14 residues. Germline-derived CDR1 and CDR2 are SGHVS and FNYEAQ. V was trimmed by 5 bases and J by 6 bases, leaving 17 bases between them. Study observations and caveats: Newly made T cells mostly supplied T-cell counts and diversity one year after transplant. Alpha-beta T cells about two months after transplant reportedly derived from several hundred expanded graft clones. After transplant, high TCRbeta diversity at day 60 in some patients arose from surviving recipient T cells and thymic progenitors.

The chain combines TRBV7-6 with TRBJ2-7; D might be TRBD1 (6 bases). The source of this sequence is a girl aged 2-10 years with aplastic anemia, due to receive a stem cell transplant. Specimen: PBMCs, collected before TCRalphabeta/CD19-depleted stem cell transplant. The CDR3 coding sequence is TGTGCCAGCAGCGCTCCCACAGGGAGTGGCGAGCAGTACTTC. Residues: CASSAPTGSGEQYF.